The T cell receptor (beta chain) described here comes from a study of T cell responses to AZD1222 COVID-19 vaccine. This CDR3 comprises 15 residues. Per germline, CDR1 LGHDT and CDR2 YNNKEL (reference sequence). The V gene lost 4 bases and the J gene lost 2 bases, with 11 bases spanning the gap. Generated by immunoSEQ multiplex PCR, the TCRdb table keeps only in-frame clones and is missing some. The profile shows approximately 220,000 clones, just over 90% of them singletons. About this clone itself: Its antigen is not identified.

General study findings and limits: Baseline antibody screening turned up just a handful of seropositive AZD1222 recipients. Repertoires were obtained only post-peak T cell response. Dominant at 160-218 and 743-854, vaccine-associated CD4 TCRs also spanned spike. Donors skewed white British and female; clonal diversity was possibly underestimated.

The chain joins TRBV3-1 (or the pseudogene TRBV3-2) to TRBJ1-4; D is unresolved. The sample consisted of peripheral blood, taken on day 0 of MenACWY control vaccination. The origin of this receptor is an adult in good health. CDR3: CASSPMGWTNEKLFF. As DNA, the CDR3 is TGTGCCAGCAGCCCTATGGGGTGGACTAATGAAAAACTGTTTTTT.